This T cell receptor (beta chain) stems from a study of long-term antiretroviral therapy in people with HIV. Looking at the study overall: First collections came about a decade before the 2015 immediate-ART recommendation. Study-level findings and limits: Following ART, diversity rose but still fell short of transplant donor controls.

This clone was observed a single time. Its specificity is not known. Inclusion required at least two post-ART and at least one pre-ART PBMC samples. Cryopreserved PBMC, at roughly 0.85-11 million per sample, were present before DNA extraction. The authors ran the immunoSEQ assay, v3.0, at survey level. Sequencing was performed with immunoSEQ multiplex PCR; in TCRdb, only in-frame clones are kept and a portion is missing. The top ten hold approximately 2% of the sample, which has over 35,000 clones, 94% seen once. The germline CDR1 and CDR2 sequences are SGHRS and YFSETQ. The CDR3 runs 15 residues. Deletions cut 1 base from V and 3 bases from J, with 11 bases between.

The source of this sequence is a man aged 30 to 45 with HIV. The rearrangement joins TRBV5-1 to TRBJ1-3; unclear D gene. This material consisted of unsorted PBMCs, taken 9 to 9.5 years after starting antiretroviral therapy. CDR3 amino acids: CASSLFVGVGNTIYF. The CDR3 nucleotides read TGCGCCAGCAGCTTGTTTGTAGGTGTTGGAAACACCATATATTTT. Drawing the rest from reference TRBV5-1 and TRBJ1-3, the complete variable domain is KAGVTQTPRYLIKTRGQQVTLSCSPISGHRSVSWYQQTPGQGLQFLFEYFSETQRNKGNFPGRFSGRQFSNSRSEMNVSTLELGDSALYLCASSLFVGVGNTIYFGEGSWLTVV.